Following are 18 T cell receptor beta chains from one sample sequenced in a study of brain metastases from non-small cell lung cancer. This table comes from immunoSEQ multiplex PCR, and its TCRdb copy is limited to in-frame clones, with some not included. Of roughly 14,000 clones in the sample, under 85% were seen once. The sequencing input was primary lung tumor tissue. The source is a donor older than 35 with non-small cell lung cancer.

The chain couples TRBV18 to TRBJ1-2, with TRBD1 as a possible D gene (5 bases). Between the trimmed V and J ends, which lost 2 bases and 6 bases, there was a span of 10 bases. Germline values: CDR1 KGHSH, CDR2 LQKENI. The CDR3 consists of 13 residues. CDR3 sequence: CASSPASGDGYTF. The DNA for the CDR3 is TGTGCCAGCTCACCAGCCTCGGGGGATGGCTACACCTTC.

The genes are TRBV7-2 and TRBJ2-3, with D maybe TRBD2 (5 bases). CDR3 length: 15 residues. Per germline, CDR1 SGHTA and CDR2 FQGNSA. V lost 4 bases and J lost 5, with 16 bases in between. The CDR3 DNA reads as TGTGCCAGCAGCTCCTTTCAACTAGGAAGAGATACGCAGTATTTT. It translates to CASSSFQLGRDTQYF.

This clone was picked up one time. The chain links TRBV5-1 to TRBJ2-5, with D hard to call. V shed 4 bases and J shed 1 base, with 2 bases lying between them. The CDR3 runs 11 residues. In germline, CDR1 is SGHRS, CDR2 YFSETQ. CDR3 amino acids: CASSGQETQYF. CDR3 DNA: TGCGCCAGCAGCGGCCAAGAGACCCAGTACTTC.

The rearrangement joins TRBV19 to TRBJ2-4; possibly TRBD1 for D (6 bases). CDR1 is LNHDA and CDR2 is SQIVND in the germline V gene (reference sequence). The CDR3 runs 16 residues. Trimming cost V 5 bases and J 0 bases, with 14 bases left between them. The CDR3 spells CASSGNRELAKNIQYF. CDR3 in DNA: TGTGCCAGTAGTGGAAACAGGGAACTAGCCAAAAACATTCAGTACTTC. The full variable domain, in which reference TRBV19 and TRBJ2-4 provide the parts outside the CDR3, is DGGITQSPKYLFRKEGQNVTLSCEQNLNHDAMYWYRQDPGQGLRLIYYSQIVNDFQKGDIAEGYSVSREKKESFPLTVTSAQKNPTAFYLCASSGNRELAKNIQYFGAGTRLSVL.

The chain has TRBV3-1 (or the pseudogene TRBV3-2) and TRBJ1-5; D possibly corresponds to TRBD1 (5 bases). The germline gives CDR1 LGHDT, CDR2 YNNKEL (reference sequence). There are 12 residues in the CDR3. The germline V and J ends were trimmed by 1 base and 7 bases, with 5 bases remaining between them. The CDR3 loop reads CASSQGDQPQHF. DNA for the CDR3: TGTGCCAGCAGCCAAGGGGACCAGCCCCAGCATTTT.

The chain recombines TRBV19 with TRBJ1-6; 8 bases align to TRBD1. The germline CDR1 and CDR2 sequences are LNHDA and SQIVND (reference sequence). The CDR3 is 12 amino acids. The trim removed 8 bases at V and 10 bases at J, leaving 4 bases unmatched. The CDR3: CASGDRGSPLHF. The CDR3, as DNA: TGTGCCAGTGGTGACAGGGGCTCACCCCTCCACTTT.

The chain is built from TRBV5-4 and TRBJ1-1; possibly TRBD1 for D (6 bases). V dropped 5 bases and J dropped 5 bases, with 16 bases sitting between them. The CDR3 is 14 amino acids. Germline-derived CDR1 and CDR2 are SGHNT and YYREEE (reference sequence). The CDR3 here is CASSFGGSRTEAFF. CDR3 sequence (DNA): TGTGCCAGCAGTTTCGGGGGCTCGAGGACTGAAGCTTTCTTT.

This rearrangement joins TRBV5-1 to TRBJ2-7; tentative D call: TRBD1 (5 bases). This CDR3 is 14 amino acids long. The ends were cut back, 0 bases at V and 2 bases at J, with 9 bases in the middle. Germline assignment: CDR1 SGHRS and CDR2 YFSETQ. For the CDR3, the DNA is TGCGCCAGCAGCTTGGAACAGGCCACCTACGAGCAGTACTTC. Amino acid sequence: CASSLEQATYEQYF.

The V gene is TRBV6-5, the J gene TRBJ2-2, with no clear D. The CDR3 extends over 11 amino acids. Between the trimmed V and J ends, which lost 2 bases and 8 bases, there was a span of 3 bases. Germline CDR1 is MNHEY and CDR2 is SVGAGI. CDR3 bases: TGTGCCAGCAGTTACAGGGGGGAGCTGTTTTTT. It codes for CASSYRGELFF.

This chain uses TRBV19 with TRBJ1-3; D unresolved. The V gene's germline CDR1 is LNHDA and CDR2 SQIVND (reference sequence). The CDR3 length is 15 residues. V gave up 9 bases and J gave up 3 bases, with 18 bases separating them. The CDR3 sequence: CARVQRSEDGNTIYF. The CDR3 DNA sequence: TGTGCCAGGGTCCAGCGTTCCGAGGATGGAAACACCATATATTTT. Full variable domain (rest looked up from reference TRBV19 and TRBJ1-3): DGGITQSPKYLFRKEGQNVTLSCEQNLNHDAMYWYRQDPGQGLRLIYYSQIVNDFQKGDIAEGYSVSREKKESFPLTVTSAQKNPTAFYLCARVQRSEDGNTIYFGEGSWLTVV.

Here the CDR3 reads CASSQGLPGTSNQPQHF. The CDR3 bases are TGTGCCAGCAGCCAAGGTCTCCCAGGGACGAGCAATCAGCCCCAGCATTTT. The chain combines TRBV3-1 (or the pseudogene TRBV3-2) with TRBJ1-5, with TRBD1 as a possible D gene (5 bases). The CDR3 runs 17 residues. Trimming pared 1 base from V and 1 base from J, leaving 14 bases between. Germline V gene sequence: CDR1 LGHDT, CDR2 YNNKEL (reference sequence).

The chain couples TRBV30 to TRBJ2-7; D is unclear. From germline, CDR1 is GTSNPN and CDR2 SVGIG (reference sequence). The CDR3 spans 9 residues. Trimming removed 7 bases at V and 2 bases at J, with 3 bases between. CDR3 nucleotide sequence: TGTGCCTTAACCTACGAGCAGTACGTC. Its translation: CALTYEQYV.

J is TRBJ2-7 and V is TRBV5-4; 11 bases map to TRBD2. Germline V gene lookup returns CDR1 SGHNT and CDR2 YYREEE (reference sequence). The CDR3 length is 16 residues. The ends lost 1 base at V and 3 bases at J; junction bases unmatched: 6. CDR3 coding DNA: TGTGCCAGCAGCTTGAGGCTAGCGGGGGGAGGCTACGAGCAGTACGTC. The encoded protein is CASSLRLAGGGYEQYV.

The V gene is TRBV15, the J gene TRBJ1-2; D remains ambiguous. V was shortened by 3 bases and J by 8 bases, with 10 bases between the two germline ends. CDR3 size: 12 residues. CDR1 LNHNV and CDR2 YYDKDF come from the germline V gene (reference sequence). CDR3 in DNA: TGTGCCACCAGCAGGAATTTCTACGGCTACACCTTC. It codes for CATSRNFYGYTF. Full variable domain (remainder filled in from reference TRBV15 and TRBJ1-2): DAMVIQNPRYQVTQFGKPVTLSCSQTLNHNVMYWYQQKSSQAPKLLFHYYDKDFNNEADTPDNFQSRRPNTSFCFLDIRSPGLGDTAMYLCATSRNFYGYTFGSGTRLTVV.

This sequence joins TRBV10-3 and TRBJ1-1, with D maybe TRBD1 (5 bases). In germline, CDR1 is ENHRY, CDR2 SYGVKD. Trimming stripped 4 bases from V and 0 bases from J, with 12 bases between. The CDR3 spans 15 residues. CDR3 protein: CAISASQDLNTEAFF. Written as DNA, the CDR3 is TGTGCCATCAGTGCCTCACAGGACTTGAACACTGAAGCTTTCTTT.

V is TRBV19 and J is TRBJ1-4; TRBD1 agrees at 7 bases. Germline CDR1 reads LNHDA; CDR2 reads SQIVND (reference sequence). V trimming: 5 bases; J trimming: 6 bases; junction bases outside the gene matches: 9. The CDR3 has 15 amino acids. Here the CDR3 reads CASSGSTGKDEKLFF. CDR3 bases: TGTGCCAGTAGTGGGTCGACAGGGAAAGATGAAAAACTGTTTTTT.

This clone is a singleton in its sample. The V call is TRBV5-1, the J call TRBJ2-2, with 7 bases that match TRBD1. J lost 4 bases, V lost 0 bases, and 15 bases had no gene match. Germline CDR1 and CDR2: SGHRS and YFSETQ. The CDR3 extends over 19 amino acids. The CDR3 region is CASSLAELRGQRLTGELFF. DNA for the CDR3: TGCGCCAGCAGCTTGGCCGAACTCCGGGGACAGCGACTCACCGGGGAGCTGTTTTTT.

This clone was seen just once. The rearrangement uses TRBV7-8 and TRBJ1-2; 11 bases fit TRBD1. CDR3 length: 13 residues. From germline, CDR1 is SGHVS and CDR2 FQNEAQ. After removal of 5 bases from V and 6 bases from J, the junction contained 2 bases not matched to a gene. DNA of the CDR3: TGTGCCAGCAGCCGGGGACAGGGGGATGGCTACACCTTC. Its protein is CASSRGQGDGYTF.